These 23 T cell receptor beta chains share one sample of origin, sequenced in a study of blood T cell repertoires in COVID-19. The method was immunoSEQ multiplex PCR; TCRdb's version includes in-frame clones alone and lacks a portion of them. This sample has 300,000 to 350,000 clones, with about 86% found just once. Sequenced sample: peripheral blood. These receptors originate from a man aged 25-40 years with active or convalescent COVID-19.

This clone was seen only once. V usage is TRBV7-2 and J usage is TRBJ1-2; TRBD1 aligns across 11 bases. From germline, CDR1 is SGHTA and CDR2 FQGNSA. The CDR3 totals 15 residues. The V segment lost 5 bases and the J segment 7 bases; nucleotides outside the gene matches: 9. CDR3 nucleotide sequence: TGTGCCAGCAGCCCCCCCCGGACAGGGGGCAGTGGCTACACCTTC. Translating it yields CASSPPRTGGSGYTF. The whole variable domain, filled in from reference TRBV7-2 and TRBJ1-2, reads GAGVSQSPSNKVTEKGKDVELRCDPISGHTALYWYRQSLGQGLEFLIYFQGNSAPDKSGLPSDRFSAERTGGSVSTLTIQRTQQEDSAVYLCASSPPRTGGSGYTFGSGTRLTVV.

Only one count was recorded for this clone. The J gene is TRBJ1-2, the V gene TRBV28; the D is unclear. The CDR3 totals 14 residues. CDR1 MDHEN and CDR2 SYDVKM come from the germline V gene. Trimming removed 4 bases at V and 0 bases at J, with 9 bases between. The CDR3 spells CASSSELANYGYTF. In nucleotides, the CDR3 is TGTGCCAGCAGTTCCGAGTTAGCTAACTATGGCTACACCTTC.

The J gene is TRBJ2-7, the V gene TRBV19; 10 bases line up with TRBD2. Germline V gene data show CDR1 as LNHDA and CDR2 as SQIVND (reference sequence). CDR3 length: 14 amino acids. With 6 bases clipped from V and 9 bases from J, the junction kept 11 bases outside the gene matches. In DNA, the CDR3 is TGTGCCAGTAGCCCGGGACTAGCGACCCCCGCGCAGTACTTC. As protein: CASSPGLATPAQYF.

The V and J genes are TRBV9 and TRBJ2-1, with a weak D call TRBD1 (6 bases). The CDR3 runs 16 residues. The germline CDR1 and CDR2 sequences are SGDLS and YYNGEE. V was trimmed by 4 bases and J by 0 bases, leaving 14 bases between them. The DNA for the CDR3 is TGTGCCAGCAGCTTCAGGGGAGCAAGCTCCTACAATGAGCAGTTCTTC. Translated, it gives CASSFRGASSYNEQFF.

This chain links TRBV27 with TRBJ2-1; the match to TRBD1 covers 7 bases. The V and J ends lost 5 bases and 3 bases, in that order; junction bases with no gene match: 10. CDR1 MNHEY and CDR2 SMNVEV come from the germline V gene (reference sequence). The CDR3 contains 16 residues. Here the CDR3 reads CASSTPTGDHYNEQFF. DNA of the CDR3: TGTGCCAGCAGTACCCCTACAGGGGACCACTACAATGAGCAGTTCTTC.

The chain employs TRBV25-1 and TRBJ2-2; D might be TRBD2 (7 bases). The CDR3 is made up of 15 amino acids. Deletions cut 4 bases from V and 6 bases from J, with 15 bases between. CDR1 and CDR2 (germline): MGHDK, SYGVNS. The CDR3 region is CASSAGASGSGELFF. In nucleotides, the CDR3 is TGTGCCAGCAGTGCGGGGGCTAGCGGATCCGGGGAGCTGTTTTTT.

The CDR3 region is CASSLRTGRVRNYEQYF. The CDR3 bases are TGTGCCAGCAGCTTAAGGACAGGGAGGGTGAGAAACTACGAGCAGTACTTC. The genes are TRBV7-2 and TRBJ2-7; D is possibly TRBD1 (8 bases). The CDR3 contains 17 residues. The germline CDR1 and CDR2 sequences are SGHTA and FQGNSA. Between the trimmed V and J ends, which lost 2 bases and 3 bases, there was a span of 20 bases. The full variable domain, rest sourced from reference TRBV7-2 and TRBJ2-7, is GAGVSQSPSNKVTEKGKDVELRCDPISGHTALYWYRQSLGQGLEFLIYFQGNSAPDKSGLPSDRFSAERTGGSVSTLTIQRTQQEDSAVYLCASSLRTGRVRNYEQYFGPGTRLTVT.

For the CDR3, the DNA is TGTGCCAGCAGCTGGGGACAGGGAAACGAGCAGTACTTC. Protein sequence: CASSWGQGNEQYF. The chain employs TRBV7-2 and TRBJ2-7, with TRBD1 matching over 9 bases. From germline, CDR1 is SGHTA and CDR2 FQGNSA. Losses at the gene ends were 4 bases for V and 5 bases for J; bases not matched to a gene: 3. The CDR3 loop spans 13 amino acids.

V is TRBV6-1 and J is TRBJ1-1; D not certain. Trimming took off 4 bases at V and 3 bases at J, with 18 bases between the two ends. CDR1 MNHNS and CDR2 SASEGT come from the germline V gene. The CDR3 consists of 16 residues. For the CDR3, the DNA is TGTGCCAGCAGTGGCCCCGCGGAATCTGGGTACACTGAAGCTTTCTTT. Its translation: CASSGPAESGYTEAFF.

The CDR3 reads CAIAGLAVTGELFF. CDR3 DNA: TGTGCCATCGCGGGACTAGCGGTTACCGGGGAGCTGTTTTTT. The chain carries TRBV6-5 and TRBJ2-2; 11 nucleotides match TRBD2. CDR3 size: 14 residues. Germline CDR1 reads MNHEY; CDR2 reads SVGAGI. V lost 10 bases, J lost 5 bases, and 6 bases stayed unmatched.

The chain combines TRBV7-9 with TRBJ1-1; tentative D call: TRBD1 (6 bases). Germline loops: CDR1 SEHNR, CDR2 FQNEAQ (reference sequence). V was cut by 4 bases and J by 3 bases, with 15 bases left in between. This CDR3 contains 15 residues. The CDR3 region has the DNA TGTGCCAGCAGCTCCCGGACAGTTATCTACACTGAAGCTTTCTTT. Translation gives CASSSRTVIYTEAFF.

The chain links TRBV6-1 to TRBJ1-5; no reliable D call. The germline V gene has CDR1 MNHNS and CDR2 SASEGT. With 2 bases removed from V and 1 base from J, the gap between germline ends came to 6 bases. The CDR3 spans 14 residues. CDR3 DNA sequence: TGTGCCAGCAGTGAATCTGGCAGCAATCAGCCCCAGCATTTT. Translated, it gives CASSESGSNQPQHF.

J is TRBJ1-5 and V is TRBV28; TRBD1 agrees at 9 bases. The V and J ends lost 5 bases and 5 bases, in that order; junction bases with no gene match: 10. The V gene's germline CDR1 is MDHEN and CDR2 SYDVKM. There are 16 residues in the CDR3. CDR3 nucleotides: TGTGCCAGCAGTCCCTCGGACAGGGGTAGGGATCAGCCCCAGCATTTT. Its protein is CASSPSDRGRDQPQHF.

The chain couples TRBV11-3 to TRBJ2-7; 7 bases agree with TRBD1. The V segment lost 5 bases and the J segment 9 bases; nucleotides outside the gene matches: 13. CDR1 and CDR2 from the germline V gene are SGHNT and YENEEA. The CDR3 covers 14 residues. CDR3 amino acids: CASSPRRTGSRQYF. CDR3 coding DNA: TGTGCCAGCAGCCCGCGTCGGACAGGTTCACGGCAGTACTTC. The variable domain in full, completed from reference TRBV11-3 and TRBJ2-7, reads EAGVVQSPRYKIIEKKQPVAFWCNPISGHNTLYWYLQNLGQGPELLIRYENEEAVDDSQLPKDRFSAERLKGVDSTLKIQPAELGDSAVYLCASSPRRTGSRQYFGPGTRLTVT.

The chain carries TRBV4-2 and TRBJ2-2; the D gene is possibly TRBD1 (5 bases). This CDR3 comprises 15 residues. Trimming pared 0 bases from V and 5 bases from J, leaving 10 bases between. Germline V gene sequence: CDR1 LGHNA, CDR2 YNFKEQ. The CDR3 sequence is CASSQELAGTGELFF. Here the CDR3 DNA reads TGTGCCAGCAGCCAAGAATTGGCAGGGACCGGGGAGCTGTTTTTT.

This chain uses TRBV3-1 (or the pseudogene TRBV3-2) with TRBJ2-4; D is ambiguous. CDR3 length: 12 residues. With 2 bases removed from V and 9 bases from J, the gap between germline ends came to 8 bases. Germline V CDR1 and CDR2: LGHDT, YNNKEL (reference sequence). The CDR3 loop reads CASSQLAAIQYF. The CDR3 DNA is TGTGCCAGCAGCCAATTGGCCGCCATTCAGTACTTC.

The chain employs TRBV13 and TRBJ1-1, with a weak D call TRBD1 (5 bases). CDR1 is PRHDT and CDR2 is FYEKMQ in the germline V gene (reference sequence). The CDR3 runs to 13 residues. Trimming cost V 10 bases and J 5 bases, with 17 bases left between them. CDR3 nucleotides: TGTGCCACTGGTTTTGTCGGGGGGACTGAAGCTTTCTTT. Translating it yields CATGFVGGTEAFF.

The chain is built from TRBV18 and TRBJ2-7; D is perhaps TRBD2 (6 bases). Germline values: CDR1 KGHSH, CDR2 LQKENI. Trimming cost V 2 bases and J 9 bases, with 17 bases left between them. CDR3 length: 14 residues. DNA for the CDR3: TGTGCCAGCTCACCAGGGGCGGGGCGGACGGGGCAGTACTTC. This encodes CASSPGAGRTGQYF.

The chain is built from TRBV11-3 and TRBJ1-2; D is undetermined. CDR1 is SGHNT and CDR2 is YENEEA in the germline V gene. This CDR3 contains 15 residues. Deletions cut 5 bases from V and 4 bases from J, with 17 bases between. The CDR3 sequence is CASSPQPRVRYGYTF. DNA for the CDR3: TGTGCCAGCAGCCCTCAACCGAGGGTACGCTATGGCTACACCTTC.

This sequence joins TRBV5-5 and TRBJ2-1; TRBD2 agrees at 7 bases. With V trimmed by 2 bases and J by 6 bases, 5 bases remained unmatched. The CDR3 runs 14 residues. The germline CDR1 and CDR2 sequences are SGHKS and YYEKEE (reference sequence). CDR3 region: CASSFDGGFNEQFF. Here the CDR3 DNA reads TGTGCCAGCAGCTTCGACGGGGGGTTCAATGAGCAGTTCTTC.

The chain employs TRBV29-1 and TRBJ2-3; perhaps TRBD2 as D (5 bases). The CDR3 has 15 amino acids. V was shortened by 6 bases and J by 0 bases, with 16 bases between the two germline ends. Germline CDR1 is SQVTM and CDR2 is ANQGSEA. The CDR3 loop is CSVERGMPSTDTQYF. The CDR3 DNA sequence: TGCAGCGTGGAGCGAGGGATGCCTAGCACAGATACGCAGTATTTT.

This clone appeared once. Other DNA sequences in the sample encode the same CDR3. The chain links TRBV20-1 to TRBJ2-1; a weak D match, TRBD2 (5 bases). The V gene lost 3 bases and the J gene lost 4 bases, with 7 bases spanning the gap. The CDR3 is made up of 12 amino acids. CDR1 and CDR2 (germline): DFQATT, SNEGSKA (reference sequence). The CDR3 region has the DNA TGCAGTGCTAGTCGAGGGTACAATGAGCAGTTCTTC. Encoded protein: CSASRGYNEQFF.

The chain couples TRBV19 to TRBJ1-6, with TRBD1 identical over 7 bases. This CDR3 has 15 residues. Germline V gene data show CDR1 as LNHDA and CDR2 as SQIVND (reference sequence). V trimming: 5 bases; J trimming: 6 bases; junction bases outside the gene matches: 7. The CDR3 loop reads CASSEGARGNSPLHF. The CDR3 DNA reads TGTGCCAGTAGTGAGGGGGCGCGGGGTAATTCACCCCTCCACTTT.